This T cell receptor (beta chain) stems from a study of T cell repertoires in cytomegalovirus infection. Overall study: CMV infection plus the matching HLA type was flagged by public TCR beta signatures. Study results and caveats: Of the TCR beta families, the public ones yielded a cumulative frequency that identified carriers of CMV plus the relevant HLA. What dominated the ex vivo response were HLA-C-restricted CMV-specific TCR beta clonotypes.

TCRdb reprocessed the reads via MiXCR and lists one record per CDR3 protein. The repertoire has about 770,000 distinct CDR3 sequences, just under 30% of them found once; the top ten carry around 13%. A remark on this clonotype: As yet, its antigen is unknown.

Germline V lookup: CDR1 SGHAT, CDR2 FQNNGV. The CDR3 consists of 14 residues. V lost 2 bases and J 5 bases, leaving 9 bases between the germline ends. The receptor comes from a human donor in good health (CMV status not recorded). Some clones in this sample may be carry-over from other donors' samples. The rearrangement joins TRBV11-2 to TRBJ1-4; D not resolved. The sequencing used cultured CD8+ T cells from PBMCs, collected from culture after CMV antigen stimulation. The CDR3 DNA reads TGTGCCAGCAGCTTAACCCCCGCAAATGAAAAACTGTTTTTT. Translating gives CASSLTPANEKLFF. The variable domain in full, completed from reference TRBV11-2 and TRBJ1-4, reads EAGVAQSPRYKIIEKRQSVAFWCNPISGHATLYWYQQILGQGPKLLIQFQNNGVVDDSQLPKDRFSAERLKGVDSTLKIQPAKLEDSAVYLCASSLTPANEKLFFGSGTQLSVL.